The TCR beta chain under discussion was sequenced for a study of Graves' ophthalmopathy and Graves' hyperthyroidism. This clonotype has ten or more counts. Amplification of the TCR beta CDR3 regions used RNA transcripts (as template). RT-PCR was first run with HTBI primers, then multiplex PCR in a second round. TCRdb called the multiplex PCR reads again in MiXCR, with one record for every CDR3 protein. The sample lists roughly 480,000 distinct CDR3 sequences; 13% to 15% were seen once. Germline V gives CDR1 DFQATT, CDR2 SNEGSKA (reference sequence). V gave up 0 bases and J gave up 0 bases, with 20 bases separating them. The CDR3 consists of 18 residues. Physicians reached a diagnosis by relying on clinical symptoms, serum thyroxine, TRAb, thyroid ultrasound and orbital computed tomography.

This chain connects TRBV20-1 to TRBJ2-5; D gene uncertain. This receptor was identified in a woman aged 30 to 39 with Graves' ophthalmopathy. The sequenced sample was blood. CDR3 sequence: CSARDLGPRRTYQETQYF. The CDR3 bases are TGCAGTGCTAGAGATCTAGGCCCTAGACGAACCTACCAAGAGACCCAGTACTTC.